The 23 T cell receptor beta chains listed next were all sequenced from one sample in a study of Ad26.COV2.S vaccination and SARS-CoV-2 variants. As to treatment: some 20 received Ad26.COV2.S at low or high dose, single or two shots; roughly 5 received placebo; per-sample allocation not given. Material that was analyzed had been drawn on day 63 after the first vaccine or placebo injection. Measured with immunoSEQ multiplex PCR; TCRdb has only the in-frame clones, and not every one. The sample has hundreds of thousands of clones; 89% are singletons. Here the sequenced sample was peripheral blood, taken in a trial of Ad26.COV2.S vaccine versus placebo. The origin of the receptors is a person aged 18 to 65 who received the Ad26.COV2.S COVID-19 vaccine or a placebo.

The CDR3 DNA reads as TGCAGCGTTGAAGATCTAACTTACACCCAGTACTTC. Translated: CSVEDLTYTQYF. The chain combines TRBV29-1 with TRBJ2-5, with D unresolved. Trimming took 0 bases from V and 8 from J, leaving 10 bases between them. Germline CDR1 is SQVTM and CDR2 is ANQGSEA. The length of the CDR3 is 12 residues.

Concerning this clone: A junction end diverges from the germline sequence, so it may reflect a read error. CDR3 coding DNA: TGTGCCAGCAGTGTGAAGCACTATTTT. Translating it yields CASSVKHYF. This chain connects TRBV2 to TRBJ1-5; D remains ambiguous. Germline CDR1 SNHLY, CDR2 FYNNEI. The CDR3 covers 9 residues.

In its sample, this clone was seen once. The CDR3 sequence is CASSLSPGNQPQHF. CDR3 DNA sequence: TGTGCCAGCAGCTTAAGTCCCGGCAATCAGCCCCAGCATTTT. The chain uses TRBV7-6 and TRBJ1-5; no reliable D call. Germline CDR1 reads SGHVS; CDR2 reads FNYEAQ. Trimming stripped 2 bases from V and 2 bases from J, with 7 bases between. The CDR3 spans 14 residues.

This rearrangement joins TRBV19 to TRBJ2-2; 10 nucleotides agree with TRBD1. The junction had 5 bases not matched to a gene; V was cut back by 5 bases and J by 5 bases. Germline V gene lookup returns CDR1 LNHDA and CDR2 SQIVND (reference sequence). The CDR3 is made up of 15 amino acids. DNA for the CDR3: TGTGCCAGTAGTCACCGGGACAGGGGAACCGGGGAGCTGTTTTTT. Translating it yields CASSHRDRGTGELFF.

The DNA of the CDR3 is TGTGCCTGGAGTATCACAGCTTCCCAGCCCCAGCATTTT. This sequence encodes CAWSITASQPQHF. This chain uses TRBV30 with TRBJ1-5; D ambiguous. This CDR3 contains 13 residues. V lost 2 bases and J 7 bases, leaving 12 bases between the germline ends. Germline values: CDR1 GTSNPN, CDR2 SVGIG (reference sequence).

The chain has TRBV19 and TRBJ2-2; the match to TRBD2 covers 7 bases. This CDR3 spans 14 amino acids. V gave up 2 bases and J gave up 6 bases; unmatched junction bases: 3. Germline-derived CDR1 and CDR2 are LNHDA and SQIVND (reference sequence). This CDR3 reads CASSIRRGAGELFF. In DNA, the CDR3 is TGTGCCAGTAGTATACGACGGGGGGCCGGGGAGCTGTTTTTT.

This chain joins TRBV5-1 and TRBJ2-1, with D possibly being TRBD1 (6 bases). The CDR3 consists of 13 residues. Trimming pared 5 bases from V and 5 bases from J, leaving 11 bases between. Germline loops: CDR1 SGHRS, CDR2 YFSETQ. The CDR3 nucleotides read TGCGCCAGCAGTTTGACAGGAAACAATGAGCAGTTCTTC. This sequence encodes CASSLTGNNEQFF.

CDR3 sequence (DNA): TGTGCCAGTAGTGCCGGACTAGCGGGGTGGTACGAGCAGTACGTC. This codes for CASSAGLAGWYEQYV. The chain is built from TRBV19 and TRBJ2-7; TRBD2 matches at 12 bases. Losses at the gene ends were 5 bases for V and 4 bases for J; bases not matched to a gene: 6. CDR1 LNHDA and CDR2 SQIVND come from the germline V gene (reference sequence). The CDR3 has 15 residues.

The gene calls are TRBV28 and TRBJ1-1; TRBD1 might be the D (5 bases). Germline assignment: CDR1 MDHEN and CDR2 SYDVKM. The germline V and J ends were trimmed by 4 bases and 5 bases, with 8 bases remaining between them. This CDR3 region has 12 residues. CDR3 amino acids: CASSSGETEAFF. DNA of the CDR3: TGTGCCAGCAGTTCGGGGGAGACTGAAGCTTTCTTT.

For this clone: Mismatch with germline at one junction end may stem from a read error. The gene calls are TRBV29-1 and TRBJ2-1; 13 bases are shared with TRBD2. Germline values: CDR1 SQVTM, CDR2 ANQGSEA. The CDR3 runs to 18 residues. CDR3 in DNA: TGCAGCGTTGAAACTAGCGGGAGGGTCTACCCGTCCTCCAATGAGCAGTTCTTC. Protein sequence: CSVETSGRVYPSSNEQFF.

The CDR3 bases are TGTGCCAGTAGTCGACAGGGGGACGGTTCACCCCTCCACTTT. Translating it yields CASSRQGDGSPLHF. V is TRBV19 and J is TRBJ1-6; 9 nucleotides match TRBD1. CDR3 length: 14 amino acids. In germline, CDR1 is LNHDA, CDR2 SQIVND (reference sequence). V shed 5 bases and J 9 bases; nucleotides not matched to a gene: 5.

The CDR3 is CASSPSGRRKLFF. The CDR3 nucleotides are TGTGCCAGCAGTCCTTCGGGCCGCCGAAAACTGTTTTTT. This chain links TRBV28 with TRBJ1-4, with D uncertain. V lost 5 bases to trimming and J lost 10 bases, with 14 bases between them. Germline CDR1 is MDHEN and CDR2 is SYDVKM. CDR3 length: 13 residues. Full variable domain (rest looked up from reference TRBV28 and TRBJ1-4): DVKVTQSSRYLVKRTGEKVFLECVQDMDHENMFWYRQDPGLGLRLIYFSYDVKMKEKGDIPEGYSVSREKKERFSLILESASTNQTSMYLCASSPSGRRKLFFGSGTQLSVL.

This chain joins TRBV3-1 (or the pseudogene TRBV3-2) and TRBJ2-5; D perhaps matches TRBD1 (5 bases). Per germline, CDR1 LGHDT and CDR2 YNNKEL (reference sequence). Trimming stripped 0 bases from V and 7 bases from J, with 18 bases between. The CDR3 is made up of 16 amino acids. CDR3 DNA: TGTGCCAGCAGCCAAGACAGGGTGCTGACCACATTGACCCAGTACTTC. Translating gives CASSQDRVLTTLTQYF.

The rearrangement links TRBV9 to TRBJ2-1; the D gene is possibly TRBD1 (7 bases). V was clipped by 0 bases and J by 5 bases, with 21 bases between them. CDR1 SGDLS and CDR2 YYNGEE come from the germline V gene. The CDR3 runs to 18 residues. Here the CDR3 reads CASSVGLGQGGRDNEQFF. The CDR3 nucleotides are TGTGCCAGCAGCGTAGGATTAGGGCAGGGGGGAAGGGACAATGAGCAGTTCTTC.

The gene calls are TRBV6-7 and TRBJ2-4, with 8 bases lining up with TRBD2. TRBV6-7 is treated as an ORF (open reading frame) with a function not yet certain. The CDR3 is made up of 21 amino acids. The V gene end was trimmed by 8 bases and the J gene end by 3 bases; junction bases not matched to a gene: 27. The CDR3 protein is CASSPRTGGSSEAQGKNIQYF. Here the CDR3 DNA reads TGTGCCAGCTCGCCCCGTACGGGAGGGAGCAGTGAAGCACAAGGCAAAAACATTCAGTACTTC.

The chain's CDR3 is CASSFSAGSYNSPLHF. The DNA of the CDR3 is TGTGCCAGCAGCTTCTCAGCGGGCTCCTATAATTCACCCCTCCACTTT. The V call is TRBV5-5, the J call TRBJ1-6; unclear D gene. Trimming removed 2 bases from V and 0 bases from J, with 9 bases in between. There are 16 residues in the CDR3. Germline lookup yields CDR1 SGHKS and CDR2 YYEKEE (reference sequence).

The J gene is TRBJ1-2, the V gene TRBV27; tentative D call: TRBD1 (5 bases). This CDR3 has 16 residues. Trimming stripped 6 bases from V and 8 bases from J, with 25 bases between. The germline V gene encodes CDR1 MNHEY and CDR2 SMNVEV (reference sequence). The CDR3 sequence is CASSPLGRTRRGGYTF. Here the CDR3 DNA reads TGTGCCAGCAGCCCACTCGGGAGGACCCGGCGGGGCGGCTACACCTTC.

This clone was counted once. V and J are TRBV28 and TRBJ1-1; 9 bases line up with TRBD1. CDR1 is MDHEN, CDR2 SYDVKM, per germline. This CDR3 has 17 residues. V was clipped by 6 bases and J by 7 bases; unmatched bases: 18. This CDR3 is CASSTIQGAALKNEAFF. The DNA of the CDR3 is TGTGCCAGCAGCACCATACAGGGGGCGGCTTTGAAGAATGAAGCTTTCTTT.

This sequence joins TRBV29-1 and TRBJ1-1; D gene ambiguous. The germline gives CDR1 SQVTM, CDR2 ANQGSEA. Trimming stripped 4 bases from V and 1 base from J, with 7 bases between. The CDR3 contains 12 residues. The CDR3 DNA reads as TGCAGCGTTGCGGGCAAGAACACTGAAGCTTTCTTT. As protein: CSVAGKNTEAFF.

The chain joins TRBV2 to TRBJ1-6; D not resolved. Germline V gene sequence: CDR1 SNHLY, CDR2 FYNNEI. This CDR3 is 14 amino acids long. Trimming cost V 11 bases and J 4 bases, with 15 bases left between them. This chain's CDR3 is CASRTQSYNSPLHF. CDR3 DNA: TGTGCCTCCCGAACGCAGAGTTATAATTCACCCCTCCACTTT.

V is TRBV5-1 and J is TRBJ2-1; 14 bases are shared with TRBD2. The J segment lost 5 bases and the V segment lost 4 bases, leaving 5 bases of the junction unmatched. Germline V lookup: CDR1 SGHRS, CDR2 YFSETQ. CDR3 size: 16 residues. DNA of the CDR3: TGCGCCAGCAGCCCACGACTAGCGGGAGGGAACAATGAGCAGTTCTTC. Its protein is CASSPRLAGGNNEQFF. The whole variable domain, remainder taken from reference TRBV5-1 and TRBJ2-1, is KAGVTQTPRYLIKTRGQQVTLSCSPISGHRSVSWYQQTPGQGLQFLFEYFSETQRNKGNFPGRFSGRQFSNSRSEMNVSTLELGDSALYLCASSPRLAGGNNEQFFGPGTRLTVL.

The J gene is TRBJ2-4, the V gene TRBV7-2; TRBD2 aligns across 11 bases. Per the germline V gene, CDR1 is SGHTA and CDR2 is FQGNSA. The CDR3 runs to 18 residues. J lost 4 bases, V lost 2 bases, and 10 bases had no gene match. The CDR3 coding sequence is TGTGCCAGCAGCTTACTCCTCCCGACTAGCGGGACTAAAAACATTCAGTACTTC. The encoded protein is CASSLLLPTSGTKNIQYF.

This clone appeared a single time. J is TRBJ1-1 and V is TRBV13, with 7 nucleotides matching TRBD1. V dropped 0 bases and J dropped 3; count of bases not matched to a gene: 4. There are 15 residues in the CDR3. Germline loops: CDR1 PRHDT, CDR2 FYEKMQ (reference sequence). This CDR3 reads CASSLGTGRDTEAFF. The CDR3 nucleotides read TGTGCCAGCAGCTTAGGGACAGGGAGGGACACTGAAGCTTTCTTT.